The clone carrying this T cell receptor (beta chain) was seen many times. V was clipped by 3 bases and J by 1 base, with 6 bases between them. Germline V CDR1 and CDR2: LGHNA, YNFKEQ. The CDR3 sequence is 14 residues long. TCRdb reprocessed the RT-PCR reads via MiXCR and lists one record per CDR3 protein. The sample includes around 700,000 distinct CDR3 sequences, 12% to 15% of them seen just once. Sequenced: memory CD4+ T cells from blood. This chain connects TRBV4-2 to TRBJ2-2; no definite D call. The sequence derives from a female donor in good health, serving as a healthy control. The CDR3 region is CASSHPGNTGELFF. The DNA of the CDR3 is TGTGCCAGCAGCCATCCAGGGAACACCGGGGAGCTGTTTTTT.